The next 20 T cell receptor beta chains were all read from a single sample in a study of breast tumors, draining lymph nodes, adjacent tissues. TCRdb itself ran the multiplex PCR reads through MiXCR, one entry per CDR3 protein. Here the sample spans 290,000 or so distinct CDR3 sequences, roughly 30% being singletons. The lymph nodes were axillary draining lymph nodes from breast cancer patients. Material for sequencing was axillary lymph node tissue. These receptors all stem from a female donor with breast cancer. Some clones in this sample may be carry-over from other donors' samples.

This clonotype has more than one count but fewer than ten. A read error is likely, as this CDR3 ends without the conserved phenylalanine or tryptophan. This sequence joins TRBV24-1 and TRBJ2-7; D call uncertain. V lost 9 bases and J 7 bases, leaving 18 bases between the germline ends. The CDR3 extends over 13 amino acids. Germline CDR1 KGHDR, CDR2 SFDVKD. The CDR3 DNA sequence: TGTGCCACCCGTCTCCAGCACCTTAGAGAGCAGTACCTC. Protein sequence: CATRLQHLREQYL.

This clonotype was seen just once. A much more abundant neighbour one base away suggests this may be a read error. The CDR3 sequence: CASSQGGTGQLFF. Written as DNA, the CDR3 is TGTGCCAGCAGCCAAGGGGGGACAGGTCAGCTGTTTTTT. The rearrangement links TRBV7-9 to TRBJ2-2; 8 bases match TRBD1. Germline CDR1 reads SEHNR; CDR2 reads FQNEAQ (reference sequence). V was pared by 5 bases and J by 12 bases, with 8 bases of the junction left unmatched. The CDR3 covers 13 residues.

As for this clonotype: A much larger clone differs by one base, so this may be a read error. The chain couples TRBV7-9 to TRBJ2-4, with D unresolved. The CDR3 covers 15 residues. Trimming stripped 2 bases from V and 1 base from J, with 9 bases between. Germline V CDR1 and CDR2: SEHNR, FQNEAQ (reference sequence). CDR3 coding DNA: TGTGCCAGCAGCTTATTCAAGGAGGCCAAAAACATTCAGTACTTC. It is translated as CASSLFKEAKNIQYF.

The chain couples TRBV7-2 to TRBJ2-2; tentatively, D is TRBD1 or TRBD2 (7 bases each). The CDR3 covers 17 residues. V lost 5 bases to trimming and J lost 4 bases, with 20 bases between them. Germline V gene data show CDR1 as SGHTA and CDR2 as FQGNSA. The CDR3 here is CASSQGGYGRFTGELFF. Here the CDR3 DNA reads TGTGCCAGCAGCCAGGGGGGATACGGGAGGTTCACCGGGGAGCTGTTTTTT.

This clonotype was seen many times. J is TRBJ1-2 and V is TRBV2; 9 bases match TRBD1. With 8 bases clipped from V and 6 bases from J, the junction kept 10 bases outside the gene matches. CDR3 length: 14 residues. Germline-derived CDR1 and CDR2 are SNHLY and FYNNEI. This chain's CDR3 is CASQTGGDVDGYTF. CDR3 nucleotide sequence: TGTGCCAGCCAAACAGGGGGCGACGTGGATGGCTACACCTTC.

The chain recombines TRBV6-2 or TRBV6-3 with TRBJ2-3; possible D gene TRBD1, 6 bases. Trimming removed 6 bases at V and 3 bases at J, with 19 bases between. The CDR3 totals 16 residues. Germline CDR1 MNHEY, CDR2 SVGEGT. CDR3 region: CASRLLGTRATDTQYF. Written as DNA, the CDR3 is TGTGCCAGCAGACTTTTAGGGACAAGGGCAACAGATACGCAGTATTTT.

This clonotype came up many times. CDR3 nucleotides: TGTGCCAGTTGTAGGGGGTTCACCGGGGAGCTGTTTTTT. This translates into CASCRGFTGELFF. This chain joins TRBV12-3 or TRBV12-4 and TRBJ2-2; D is possibly TRBD1 (6 bases). This CDR3 region has 13 residues. V lost 9 bases and J lost 4, with 12 bases in between.

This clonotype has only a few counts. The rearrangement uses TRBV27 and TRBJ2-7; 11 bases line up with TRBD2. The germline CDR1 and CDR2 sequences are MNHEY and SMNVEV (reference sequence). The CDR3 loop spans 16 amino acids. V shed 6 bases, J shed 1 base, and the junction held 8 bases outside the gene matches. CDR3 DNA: TGTGCCAGCAGACAAACCGGGACTAGCGGTTCCTACGAGCAGTACTTC. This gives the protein CASRQTGTSGSYEQYF.

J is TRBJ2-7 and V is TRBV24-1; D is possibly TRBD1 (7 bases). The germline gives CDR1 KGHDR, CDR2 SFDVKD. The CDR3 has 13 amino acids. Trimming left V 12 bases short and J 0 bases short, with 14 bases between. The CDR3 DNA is TGTGCCCCGACTAGGGGGCCCTCCTACGAGCAGTACTTC. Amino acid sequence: CAPTRGPSYEQYF.

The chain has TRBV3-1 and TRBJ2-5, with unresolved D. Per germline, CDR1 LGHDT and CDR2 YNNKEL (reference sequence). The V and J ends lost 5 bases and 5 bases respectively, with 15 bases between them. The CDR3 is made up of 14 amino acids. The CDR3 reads CASSYQASRETQYF. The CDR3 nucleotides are TGTGCCAGCAGCTACCAAGCCAGCCGGGAGACCCAGTACTTC.

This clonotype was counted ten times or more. The CDR3: CASSRRDDYEQYF. The DNA of the CDR3 is TGTGCCAGCAGCCGCCGCGACGACTACGAGCAGTACTTC. The V gene is TRBV3-1, the J gene TRBJ2-7, with D hard to call. Trimming pared 4 bases from V and 3 bases from J, leaving 10 bases between. The CDR3 runs to 13 residues. Germline V gene sequence: CDR1 LGHDT, CDR2 YNNKEL (reference sequence).

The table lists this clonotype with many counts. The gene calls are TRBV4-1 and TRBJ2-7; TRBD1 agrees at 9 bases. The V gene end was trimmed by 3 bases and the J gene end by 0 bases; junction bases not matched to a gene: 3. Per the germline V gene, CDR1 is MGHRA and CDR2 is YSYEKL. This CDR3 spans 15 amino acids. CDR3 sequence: CASSHGQGPSYEQYF. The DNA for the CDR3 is TGCGCCAGCAGCCACGGACAGGGGCCCTCCTACGAGCAGTACTTC.

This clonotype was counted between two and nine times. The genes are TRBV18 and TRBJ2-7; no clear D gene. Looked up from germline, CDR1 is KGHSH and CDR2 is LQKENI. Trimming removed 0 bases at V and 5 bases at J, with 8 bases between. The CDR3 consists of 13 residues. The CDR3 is CASSPPIVDEQYF. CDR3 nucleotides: TGTGCCAGCTCACCACCGATTGTCGACGAGCAGTACTTC.

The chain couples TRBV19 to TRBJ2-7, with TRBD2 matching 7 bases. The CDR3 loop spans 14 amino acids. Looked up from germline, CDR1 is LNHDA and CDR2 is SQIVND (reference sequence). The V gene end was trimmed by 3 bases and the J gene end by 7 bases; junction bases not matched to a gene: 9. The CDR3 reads CASSIGGREAEQYF. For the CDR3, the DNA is TGTGCCAGTAGTATCGGCGGGAGAGAGGCGGAGCAGTACTTC. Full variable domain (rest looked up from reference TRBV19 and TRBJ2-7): DGGITQSPKYLFRKEGQNVTLSCEQNLNHDAMYWYRQDPGQGLRLIYYSQIVNDFQKGDIAEGYSVSREKKESFPLTVTSAQKNPTAFYLCASSIGGREAEQYFGPGTRLTVT.

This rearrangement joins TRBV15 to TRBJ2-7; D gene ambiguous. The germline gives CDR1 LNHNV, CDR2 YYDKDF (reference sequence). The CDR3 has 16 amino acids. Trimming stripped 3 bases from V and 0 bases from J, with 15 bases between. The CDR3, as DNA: TGTGCCACCAGCAGCTTCGGCTCAAGCATCTCCTACGAGCAGTACTTC. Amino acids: CATSSFGSSISYEQYF.

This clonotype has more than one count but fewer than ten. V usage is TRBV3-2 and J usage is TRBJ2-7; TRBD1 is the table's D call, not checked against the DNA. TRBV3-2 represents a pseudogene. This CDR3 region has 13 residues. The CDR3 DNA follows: TGTGCCAGCAGCCAAGGGAGGGGGCGTAAGCAGTACTTC. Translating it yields CASSQGRGRKQYF.

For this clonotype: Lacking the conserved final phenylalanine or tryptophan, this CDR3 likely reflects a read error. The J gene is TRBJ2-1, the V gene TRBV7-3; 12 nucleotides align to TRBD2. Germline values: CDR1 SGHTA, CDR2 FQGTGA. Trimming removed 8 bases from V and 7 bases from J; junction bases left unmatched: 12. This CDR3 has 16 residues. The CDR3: CASGTGTSGLRNEQFS. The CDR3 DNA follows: TGTGCCAGCGGCACAGGGACTAGCGGGCTTCGGAATGAGCAGTTCTCC.

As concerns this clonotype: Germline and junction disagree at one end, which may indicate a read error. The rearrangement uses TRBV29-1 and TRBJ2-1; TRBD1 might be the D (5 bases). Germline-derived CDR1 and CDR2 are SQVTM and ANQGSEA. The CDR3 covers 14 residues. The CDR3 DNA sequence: TGCAGCGTTCCCCAACCTGTAGGGGCAGATGAGCAGCTCTTC. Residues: CSVPQPVGADEQLF.

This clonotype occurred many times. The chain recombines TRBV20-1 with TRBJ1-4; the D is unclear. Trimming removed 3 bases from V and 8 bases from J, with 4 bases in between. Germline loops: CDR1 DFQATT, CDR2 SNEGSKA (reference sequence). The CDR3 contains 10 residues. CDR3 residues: CSASREKLFF. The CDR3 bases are TGCAGTGCTAGTCGGGAAAAACTGTTTTTT.

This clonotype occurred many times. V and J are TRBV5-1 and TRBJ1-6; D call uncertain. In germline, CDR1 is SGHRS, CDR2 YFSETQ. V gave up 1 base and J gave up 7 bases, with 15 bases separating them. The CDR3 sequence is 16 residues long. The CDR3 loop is CASSLRSPQINSPLHF. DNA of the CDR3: TGCGCCAGCAGCTTGAGGAGCCCCCAAATAAATTCACCCCTCCACTTT.